The 27 T cell receptor beta chains given below trace back to one sample, sequenced in a study of identical twins. MiXCR was run by TCRdb on the 5' RACE reads, yielding one entry per CDR3 protein. The sample includes 550,000 to 700,000 distinct CDR3 sequences, more than 9% of them seen just once. These data were also reused for a study on yellow fever vaccine responses in identical twins.

The sample was PBMCs. The source is a woman aged 18-29 years in good health.

This clonotype was recorded at least ten times. V is TRBV7-9 and J is TRBJ1-2; D ambiguous. The germline V and J ends were trimmed by 0 bases and 7 bases, with 9 bases remaining between them. The CDR3 is 13 amino acids. Germline values: CDR1 SEHNR, CDR2 FQNEAQ (reference sequence). The CDR3 DNA is TGTGCCAGCAGCTTAGCGTTGGAGGGTGGCTACACCTTC. It encodes CASSLALEGGYTF.

This clonotype was observed a few times. The V call is TRBV7-8, the J call TRBJ2-1; 8 bases match TRBD2. The CDR3 is 19 residues long. CDR1 SGHVS and CDR2 FQNEAQ come from the germline V gene. With V trimmed by 5 bases and J by 0 bases, 15 bases remained unmatched. CDR3 nucleotides: TGTGCCAGCAGCCTAAAAAACCCAAAGCGGGGGAGCTCCTACAATGAGCAGTTCTTC. It is translated as CASSLKNPKRGSSYNEQFF.

This clonotype showed up many times. The chain combines TRBV10-3 with TRBJ2-1, with TRBD1 matching 9 bases. CDR1 is ENHRY, CDR2 SYGVKD, per germline. The CDR3 loop spans 13 amino acids. J lost 15 bases, V lost 0 bases, and 6 bases had no gene match. CDR3 protein: CAISESKGQGTFF. The DNA for the CDR3 is TGTGCCATCAGTGAGTCGAAGGGACAGGGTACGTTCTTC.

This clonotype was picked up a small number of times. The rearrangement joins TRBV4-3 to TRBJ2-1; 14 bases are shared with TRBD2. V was pared by 4 bases and J by 8 bases, with 13 bases of the junction left unmatched. The CDR3 contains 18 residues. Germline values: CDR1 LGHNA, CDR2 YSLEER. This chain's CDR3 is CASSRRPGTSGSIDEQFF. The DNA of the CDR3 is TGCGCCAGCAGCCGAAGACCCGGGACTAGCGGGAGTATAGATGAGCAGTTCTTC.

The sample holds a few counts of this clonotype. This chain connects TRBV20-1 to TRBJ2-2; 9 bases are shared with TRBD2. With V trimmed by 1 base and J by 6 bases, 9 bases remained unmatched. CDR3 length: 16 residues. Germline CDR1 reads DFQATT; CDR2 reads SNEGSKA (reference sequence). CDR3 loop: CSARASSGTLSGELFF. Here the CDR3 DNA reads TGCAGTGCTAGAGCATCTAGCGGGACCTTATCCGGGGAGCTGTTTTTT.

This rearrangement joins TRBV2 to TRBJ1-1, with no clear D. V lost 3 bases and J lost 1, with 6 bases in between. The germline gives CDR1 SNHLY, CDR2 FYNNEI. The CDR3 sequence is 13 residues long. The CDR3 is CASSEVRNTEAFF. The CDR3 nucleotides are TGTGCCAGCAGTGAGGTTAGGAACACTGAAGCTTTCTTT.

There are many counts of this clonotype. The chain has TRBV5-8 and TRBJ2-7; D not resolved. V was trimmed by 2 bases and J by 4 bases, leaving 10 bases between them. Germline assignment: CDR1 SGHTS and CDR2 YDEGEE. The length of the CDR3 is 13 residues. The CDR3 is CASSLRQEYEQYF. CDR3 DNA sequence: TGTGCCAGCAGCTTACGTCAGGAGTACGAGCAGTACTTC.

This clonotype occurred many times. CDR3 sequence (DNA): TGTGCCATCAGGGGTAGCGGAAGCTCCTACAATGAGCAGTTCTTC. This gives the protein CAIRGSGSSYNEQFF. The chain links TRBV10-3 to TRBJ2-1, with D possibly being TRBD2 (6 bases). The CDR3 totals 15 residues. Germline CDR1 ENHRY, CDR2 SYGVKD. V lost 6 bases and J lost 0, with 12 bases in between.

V gene TRBV7-2 combines with J gene TRBJ1-1, with D possibly TRBD1 on 5 matching bases. CDR1 is SGHTA and CDR2 is FQGNSA in the germline V gene. V was trimmed by 3 bases and J by 1 base, leaving 9 bases between them. The CDR3 totals 14 residues. The CDR3 DNA reads TGTGCCAGCAGCTTTTCTCAGGGGAACACTGAAGCTTTCTTT. It is translated as CASSFSQGNTEAFF.

The chain links TRBV11-2 to TRBJ2-1; D is perhaps TRBD2 (5 bases). The CDR3 spans 15 residues. Germline-derived CDR1 and CDR2 are SGHAT and FQNNGV. V lost 1 base, J lost 7 bases, and 14 bases lay in between. CDR3 sequence reads: CASSLVGSALNEQFF. For the CDR3, the DNA is TGTGCCAGCAGCTTAGTTGGTAGCGCGTTAAATGAGCAGTTCTTC.

The chain has TRBV5-1 and TRBJ2-7; 10 nucleotides match TRBD2. V dropped 7 bases and J dropped 0; count of bases not matched to a gene: 10. The CDR3 has 16 residues. Germline values: CDR1 SGHRS, CDR2 YFSETQ. CDR3 nucleotides: TGCGCCAGCGGGTCCGGACTAGCGGTGCCCTCCTACGAGCAGTACTTC. This encodes CASGSGLAVPSYEQYF.

This clonotype was detected ten times or more. The V call is TRBV28, the J call TRBJ2-7, with TRBD2 identical over 13 bases. V dropped 5 bases and J dropped 5; count of bases not matched to a gene: 3. The CDR3 runs to 14 residues. Germline assignment: CDR1 MDHEN and CDR2 SYDVKM. DNA for the CDR3: TGTGCCAGCAGTACTAGCGGGAGGGACCACGAGCAGTACTTC. Translating gives CASSTSGRDHEQYF.

Many counts were recorded for this clonotype. The chain combines TRBV2 with TRBJ2-7, with a weak D call TRBD2 (6 bases). Trimming removed 1 base from V and 1 base from J, with 11 bases in between. Per the germline V gene, CDR1 is SNHLY and CDR2 is FYNNEI. This CDR3 has 15 amino acids. CDR3: CASSEVSGLSYEQYF. As DNA, the CDR3 is TGTGCCAGCAGTGAAGTAAGCGGGTTGTCCTACGAGCAGTACTTC.

This clonotype has ten or more counts. This CDR3 is CASSSRDTGELFF. CDR3 coding DNA: TGTGCCAGCAGTTCCAGGGACACCGGGGAGCTGTTTTTT. The chain employs TRBV6-2 or TRBV6-3 and TRBJ2-2, with D perhaps matching TRBD1 (5 bases). There are 13 residues in the CDR3. Germline V CDR1 and CDR2: MNHEY, SVGEGT. V gave up 4 bases and J gave up 3 bases, with 6 bases separating them.

This clonotype occurred a few times. The chain has TRBV20-1 and TRBJ2-7; 7 bases map to TRBD1. The CDR3 length is 13 residues. Germline-derived CDR1 and CDR2 are DFQATT and SNEGSKA (reference sequence). V gave up 5 bases and J gave up 2 bases; unmatched junction bases: 6. The CDR3 spells CSAFQGETYEQYF. The CDR3 coding sequence is TGCAGTGCTTTTCAGGGGGAAACCTACGAGCAGTACTTC.

This clonotype was counted only a few times. V is TRBV14 and J is TRBJ2-6, with D unresolved. Per the germline V gene, CDR1 is SGHDN and CDR2 is FVKESK. V lost 1 base to trimming and J lost 2 bases, with 9 bases between them. This CDR3 contains 16 residues. The CDR3 DNA follows: TGTGCCAGCAGCCAAGGAAGTAAAACTGGGGCCAACGTCCTGACTTTC. It translates to CASSQGSKTGANVLTF.

This chain uses TRBV10-3 with TRBJ2-5; TRBD2 matches 7 bases. The germline gives CDR1 ENHRY, CDR2 SYGVKD. There are 16 residues in the CDR3. Germline trimming cut 0 bases from V and 2 bases from J; bases unmatched to any gene: 6. The CDR3 region is CAISESKTSRQETQYF. CDR3 bases: TGTGCCATCAGTGAGTCTAAGACTAGCAGGCAAGAGACCCAGTACTTC.

The table lists this clonotype with a few counts. V and J are TRBV12-5 and TRBJ2-1; 7 nucleotides align to TRBD1. This CDR3 is built from 13 residues. Germline V CDR1 and CDR2: LGHNT, FRNRAP. The trim removed 10 bases at V and 6 bases at J, leaving 9 bases unmatched. The CDR3 DNA sequence: TGTGCTACCCGGGACAGTCTGAGCAATGAGCAGTTCTTC. Encoded protein: CATRDSLSNEQFF.

This clonotype appeared many times. It may be a read error: a sequence one base away is much more abundant. The rearrangement links TRBV6-1 to TRBJ2-6; D gene uncertain. Germline loops: CDR1 MNHNS, CDR2 SASEGT. This CDR3 has 13 amino acids. V lost 6 bases to trimming and J lost 0 bases, with 3 bases between them. CDR3 amino acids: CASRLSGANVLTF. The CDR3 region has the DNA TGTGCCAGCAGGCTCTCTGGGGCCAACGTCCTGACTTTC.

This clonotype came up a few times. The J gene is TRBJ2-1, the V gene TRBV28; D may be TRBD1 or TRBD2 (5 bases each). Germline-derived CDR1 and CDR2 are MDHEN and SYDVKM. CDR3 length equals 16 residues. Trimming took off 5 bases at V and 2 bases at J, with 16 bases between the two ends. CDR3 nucleotides: TGTGCCAGCAGTCCTCCGGGGCCGACACCCTACAATGAGCAGTTCTTC. It encodes CASSPPGPTPYNEQFF.

In its sample, this clonotype was seen many times. This rearrangement joins TRBV4-3 to TRBJ2-7; 10 positions match TRBD2. The germline CDR1 and CDR2 sequences are LGHNA and YSLEER. V gave up 1 base and J gave up 4 bases; unmatched junction bases: 16. The CDR3 runs to 19 residues. CDR3 protein: CASSQGGFLSGGKLYEQYF. The CDR3 nucleotides read TGCGCCAGCAGCCAAGGTGGCTTTCTTAGCGGGGGGAAACTTTACGAGCAGTACTTC.

The chain employs TRBV7-8 and TRBJ2-1, with 8 bases fitting TRBD2. Germline CDR1 and CDR2: SGHVS and FQNEAQ. The CDR3 is made up of 16 amino acids. The V segment lost 5 bases and the J segment 2 bases; nucleotides outside the gene matches: 8. The CDR3 sequence: CASSPFAGGTYNEQFF. For the CDR3, the DNA is TGTGCCAGCAGCCCATTCGCGGGAGGCACCTACAATGAGCAGTTCTTC.

This chain joins TRBV10-2 and TRBJ2-2; D perhaps matches TRBD1 (5 bases). Trimming took off 7 bases at V and 2 bases at J, with 14 bases between the two ends. Germline V gene data show CDR1 as WSHSY and CDR2 as SAAADI. The CDR3 consists of 15 residues. Written as DNA, the CDR3 is TGCGCCAGCATGGCGGAAACAGGAAACACCGGGGAGCTGTTTTTT. Translation: CASMAETGNTGELFF.

This clonotype was seen ten or more times. The chain combines TRBV7-9 with TRBJ2-1; 12 nucleotides agree with TRBD1. Germline lookup yields CDR1 SEHNR and CDR2 FQNEAQ (reference sequence). Germline trimming cut 6 bases from V and 6 bases from J; bases unmatched to any gene: 6. The CDR3 is 15 residues long. The CDR3 nucleotides read TGTGCCAGCAGTTCTACGGGACAGGGGGCCAATGAGCAGTTCTTC. Translated: CASSSTGQGANEQFF. Filled out from reference TRBV7-9 and TRBJ2-1, the complete variable domain reads DTGVSQNPRHKITKRGQNVTFRCDPISEHNRLYWYRQTLGQGPEFLTYFQNEAQLEKSRLLSDRFSAERPKGSFSTLEIQRTEQGDSAMYLCASSSTGQGANEQFFGPGTRLTVL.

This clonotype was seen more than once but under ten times. The V gene is TRBV7-8, the J gene TRBJ2-3, with 7 bases identical to TRBD1. Germline assignment: CDR1 SGHVS and CDR2 FQNEAQ. V lost 5 bases to trimming and J lost 0 bases; unmatched junction nucleotides: 5. This CDR3 contains 15 residues. The CDR3: CASSTPGQSTDTQYF. The CDR3 region has the DNA TGTGCCAGCAGCACACCGGGACAGAGCACAGATACGCAGTATTTT.

This clonotype is a singleton in its sample. The chain uses TRBV27 and TRBJ2-5; TRBD1 is a possible D gene (6 bases). The CDR3 loop spans 12 amino acids. V was clipped by 6 bases and J by 7 bases, with 12 bases between them. Germline V gives CDR1 MNHEY, CDR2 SMNVEV (reference sequence). CDR3 in amino acids: CASSLTRGTQYF. The CDR3 DNA reads TGTGCCAGCAGCCTTACCAGGGGGACCCAGTACTTC.

This chain connects TRBV5-6 to TRBJ2-7; 9 nucleotides agree with TRBD2. This CDR3 spans 13 amino acids. Unmatched junction bases numbered 10, after V lost 3 bases and J lost 12 bases. Germline CDR1 reads SGHDT; CDR2 reads YYEEEE. The CDR3 is CASSSGTSLGRYF. The DNA for the CDR3 is TGTGCCAGCAGCTCGGGGACTAGCCTAGGTCGGTACTTC.